A selection of T cell receptor beta chains follows, all from one sample in a study of T cell repertoires in cytomegalovirus infection. A single record per CDR3 protein comes from TCRdb applying MiXCR to the reads. The data contain about 110,000 distinct CDR3 sequences, around 10% of them seen just once; the ten biggest clones take up around 33%. For these receptors, no antigen is known. The sequencing input was PBMCs, sequenced either directly or after in vitro stimulation (not recorded which). The receptors shown here come from a human donor in good health (CMV status not recorded). Some clones in this sample may be carry-over from other donors' samples. Each CDR3 is given with its conserved first and last residue. The order of the fields is V gene, D gene, J gene, clone size, CDR3 protein, CDR3 DNA. A D gene is named only where the DNA matches it firmly. A row's size may be missing; if present it is once, few, many or a size class.

V gene: TRBV20-1
D gene: .
J gene: TRBJ2-5
clone size: few
CDR3 protein: CSAMPLTVGGQETQYF
CDR3 DNA: TGCAGTGCTATGCCCTTGACAGTGGGGGGCCAAGAGACCCAGTACTTC

V gene: TRBV7-2
D gene: .
J gene: TRBJ1-6
clone size: .
CDR3 protein: CASSWRQGDSPLHF
CDR3 DNA: TGTGCCAGCAGTTGGAGGCAGGGAGATTCACCCCTCCACTTT

V gene: TRBV19
D gene: TRBD2
J gene: TRBJ2-5
clone size: few
CDR3 protein: CASSIGSGSGVETQYF
CDR3 DNA: TGTGCCAGTAGTATCGGGAGCGGGAGCGGAGTGGAGACCCAGTACTTC

V gene: TRBV7-2
D gene: TRBD2
J gene: TRBJ2-5
clone size: many
CDR3 protein: CASSLGSGGSLGTQYF
CDR3 DNA: TGTGCCAGCAGCTTGGGATCGGGCGGGAGTTTGGGGACCCAGTACTTC

V gene: TRBV15
D gene: .
J gene: TRBJ1-5
clone size: many
CDR3 protein: CATSRDSRGDQPQHF
CDR3 DNA: TGTGCCACCAGCAGAGATTCGAGGGGAGATCAGCCCCAGCATTTT

V gene: TRBV27
D gene: .
J gene: TRBJ1-1
clone size: many
CDR3 protein: CASSPQNTEAFF
CDR3 DNA: TGTGCCAGCAGCCCCCAGAACACTGAAGCTTTCTTT

V gene: TRBV7-2
D gene: .
J gene: TRBJ2-3
clone size: many
CDR3 protein: CASSLSTDTQYF
CDR3 DNA: TGTGCCAGCAGCTTAAGCACAGATACGCAGTATTTT

V gene: TRBV6-8
D gene: .
J gene: TRBJ2-1
clone size: .
CDR3 protein: CASSPPGGGLPYNEQFF
CDR3 DNA: TGTGCCAGCAGTCCGCCCGGAGGGGGGCTACCCTACAATGAGCAGTTCTTC

V gene: TRBV10-1
D gene: .
J gene: TRBJ1-1
clone size: many
CDR3 protein: CASSGHQNTEAFF
CDR3 DNA: TGCGCCAGCAGTGGACACCAGAACACTGAAGCTTTCTTT

V gene: TRBV5-1
D gene: .
J gene: TRBJ1-1
clone size: few
CDR3 protein: CASSPVRGNTEAFF
CDR3 DNA: TGCGCCAGCAGCCCCGTTAGGGGGAACACTGAAGCTTTCTTT

V gene: TRBV7-6
D gene: .
J gene: TRBJ1-1
clone size: many
CDR3 protein: CASSPGPRGTEAFF
CDR3 DNA: TGTGCCAGCAGCCCGGGACCTCGTGGGACTGAAGCTTTCTTT

V gene: TRBV4-2
D gene: .
J gene: TRBJ2-7
clone size: .
CDR3 protein: CASSQDLGGYEQYF
CDR3 DNA: TGTGCCAGCAGCCAAGATCTAGGAGGCTACGAGCAGTACTTC

V gene: TRBV10-1
D gene: TRBD1
J gene: TRBJ2-1
clone size: many
CDR3 protein: CASSGRGQGAGDEQFF
CDR3 DNA: TGCGCCAGCAGTGGAAGGGGACAGGGGGCTGGGGATGAGCAGTTCTTC

V gene: TRBV9
D gene: TRBD2
J gene: TRBJ2-5
clone size: .
CDR3 protein: CASSVSGILKETQYF
CDR3 DNA: TGTGCCAGCAGCGTAAGCGGGATTTTAAAAGAGACCCAGTACTTC

V gene: TRBV5-4
D gene: .
J gene: TRBJ2-3
clone size: many
CDR3 protein: CASSLARRFDTQYF
CDR3 DNA: TGTGCCAGCAGCTTGGCGAGAAGGTTTGATACGCAGTATTTT